This T cell receptor beta chain originates from a study of T-cell memory formation after mild COVID-19. This clonotype came up many times. TCRdb reanalysed the 5' RACE reads using MiXCR and keeps one entry per CDR3 protein. The data contain roughly 450,000 distinct CDR3 sequences, about 18% of them singletons. V was pared by 5 bases and J by 5 bases, with 1 base of the junction left unmatched. Germline V lookup: CDR1 DFQATT, CDR2 SNEGSKA (reference sequence). This CDR3 is built from 12 residues. The sample was PBMCs or a T cell subset sorted from them (not recorded which). The chain links TRBV20-1 to TRBJ1-5; 9 nucleotides agree with TRBD1. This TCR was sampled from an adult woman who had mild COVID-19 (a few samples of this study predate the infection). Cell type and time point are not known. CDR3 amino acids: CSAWTGDQPQHF. CDR3 DNA: TGCAGTGCTTGGACAGGGGATCAGCCCCAGCATTTT.